What follows are 30 T cell receptor beta chains derived from one specimen sequenced in a study of CD8 T cells in Susac syndrome. RNA, at roughly 0.45 to 1 ug, was reverse transcribed with random hexamers. TCRdb re-called the immunoSEQ multiplex PCR reads through MiXCR, storing one row per CDR3 protein. The sample holds over 150,000 distinct CDR3 sequences; approximately 95% are singletons and the top ten take around 0.12%. Material for sequencing was CD4+ T cells from PBMCs. The receptors were gathered from a human donor with Susac syndrome.

The chain uses TRBV20-1 and TRBJ1-2; D ambiguous. Germline V lookup: CDR1 DFQATT, CDR2 SNEGSKA (reference sequence). CDR3 length: 12 amino acids. V was pared by 2 bases and J by 8 bases, with 12 bases between. CDR3 sequence reads: CSARTPSGGYTF. For the CDR3, the DNA is TGCAGTGCTAGAACCCCCTCGGGCGGCTACACCTTC.

This clonotype appeared once. This chain links TRBV7-2 with TRBJ2-1; D may be TRBD2 (6 bases). Trimming left V 5 bases short and J 8 bases short, with 19 bases between. CDR1 SGHTA and CDR2 FQGNSA come from the germline V gene. There are 15 residues in the CDR3. The CDR3 coding sequence is TGTGCCAGCAGCCGGAATATGGGGGGTCAGGATGAGCAGTTCTTC. Its translation: CASSRNMGGQDEQFF.

J is TRBJ2-5 and V is TRBV28; the match to TRBD1 covers 7 bases. The CDR3 totals 14 residues. J lost 4 bases, V lost 7 bases, and 9 bases had no gene match. Germline CDR1 is MDHEN and CDR2 is SYDVKM. The CDR3 bases are TGTGCCAGCATTACAGGGGCAGCAGGAGAGACCCAGTACTTC. Its translation: CASITGAAGETQYF.

Here the CDR3 DNA reads TGTGCCAGCAGTTTAACCCCCACTCGGGCTGAAGCTTTCTTT. It yields the protein CASSLTPTRAEAFF. The chain has TRBV28 and TRBJ1-1; D uncertain. Germline loops: CDR1 MDHEN, CDR2 SYDVKM. The CDR3 is 14 amino acids. V lost 2 bases to trimming and J lost 6 bases, with 13 bases between them.

This clonotype showed up just once. This chain links TRBV18 with TRBJ2-5; no firm D call. V was cut by 1 base and J by 2 bases, with 11 bases left in between. There are 15 residues in the CDR3. Germline V gives CDR1 KGHSH, CDR2 LQKENI. This CDR3 reads CASSPLRRSQETQYF. CDR3 DNA sequence: TGTGCCAGCTCACCACTTCGACGGTCACAAGAGACCCAGTACTTC.

V and J are TRBV3-1 and TRBJ2-7; D not resolved. The germline V gene has CDR1 LGHDT and CDR2 YNNKEL (reference sequence). This CDR3 is built from 14 residues. Trimming took 4 bases from V and 0 from J, leaving 10 bases between them. CDR3 bases: TGTGCCAGCAGCCGCGGACCTAACTCCTACGAGCAGTACTTC. Its protein product is CASSRGPNSYEQYF.

The CDR3: CASSLSGYGYTF. The CDR3 DNA follows: TGTGCCAGCAGTCTATCGGGGTACGGCTACACCTTC. The gene calls are TRBV28 and TRBJ1-2; D is ambiguous. Germline CDR1 reads MDHEN; CDR2 reads SYDVKM. CDR3 size: 12 residues. V gave up 5 bases and J gave up 8 bases, with 12 bases separating them.

This rearrangement joins TRBV3-1 to TRBJ2-2; TRBD1 might be the D (5 bases). Germline V lookup: CDR1 LGHDT, CDR2 YNNKEL (reference sequence). V gave up 5 bases and J gave up 1 base, with 14 bases separating them. The CDR3 is 16 residues long. CDR3 coding DNA: TGTGCCAGCAGCACCAGACAGATCCAGAACACCGGGGAGCTGTTTTTT. It encodes CASSTRQIQNTGELFF.

This chain connects TRBV15 to TRBJ2-3; no firm D call. Trimming removed 0 bases from V and 4 bases from J, with 11 bases in between. CDR1 is LNHNV, CDR2 YYDKDF, per germline (reference sequence). The CDR3 loop spans 15 amino acids. This chain's CDR3 is CATSRDAASADTQYF. The CDR3 DNA reads as TGTGCCACCAGCAGAGATGCGGCGTCGGCAGATACGCAGTATTTT.

The rearrangement joins TRBV30 to TRBJ2-3; 7 bases align to TRBD2. Germline V lookup: CDR1 GTSNPN, CDR2 SVGIG (reference sequence). Trimming took 3 bases from V and 2 from J; bases not matched to a gene: 2. The CDR3 has 13 amino acids. CDR3 sequence reads: CAWRTSLTDTQYF. In DNA form, the CDR3 reads TGTGCCTGGAGGACTAGCCTCACAGATACGCAGTATTTT.

In DNA, the CDR3 is TGCGCCAGCAGCCAAGGAAGAGGAACAGGGCCCAATGAGCAGTTCTTC. Encoded protein: CASSQGRGTGPNEQFF. The V gene is TRBV4-1, the J gene TRBJ2-1; tentatively, D is TRBD1 (6 bases). CDR1 is MGHRA, CDR2 YSYEKL, per germline. Trimming took off 1 base at V and 6 bases at J, with 16 bases between the two ends. The CDR3 runs 16 residues.

V and J are TRBV19 and TRBJ2-7; the D is unclear. The germline V gene encodes CDR1 LNHDA and CDR2 SQIVND (reference sequence). Trimming took off 5 bases at V and 6 bases at J, with 17 bases between the two ends. The CDR3 sequence is 14 residues long. The chain's CDR3 is CASSFWVQDREQYV. The CDR3 region has the DNA TGTGCCAGTAGTTTTTGGGTTCAGGATCGCGAGCAGTACGTC.

V usage is TRBV6-5 and J usage is TRBJ2-6; perhaps TRBD1 as D (6 bases). The CDR3 loop spans 15 amino acids. Germline V gene lookup returns CDR1 MNHEY and CDR2 SVGAGI. Trimming stripped 7 bases from V and 4 bases from J, with 14 bases between. The CDR3 region is CASTYRTAGANVLTF. The CDR3 DNA reads TGTGCCAGCACCTATCGGACAGCCGGGGCCAACGTCCTGACTTTC.

Written as DNA, the CDR3 is TGCGCCAGCAGCCTATTTCGAGGGACTAGCGGGAGTGACACCTACGAGCAGTACTTC. Its translation: CASSLFRGTSGSDTYEQYF. The V gene is TRBV4-3, the J gene TRBJ2-7; 14 bases fit TRBD2. CDR1 LGHNA and CDR2 YSLEER come from the germline V gene. Germline trimming cut 4 bases from V and 2 bases from J; bases unmatched to any gene: 13. The CDR3 spans 19 residues.

This chain uses TRBV15 with TRBJ2-1, with 8 bases aligning to TRBD2. Germline V gene data show CDR1 as LNHNV and CDR2 as YYDKDF (reference sequence). The CDR3 is 16 residues long. V shed 3 bases and J 7 bases; nucleotides not matched to a gene: 11. The CDR3 coding sequence is TGTGCCACCAGCAGGAGGGCGGGGGGAACCGGGAATGAGCAGTTCTTC. Amino acids: CATSRRAGGTGNEQFF.

The rearrangement joins TRBV5-1 to TRBJ2-5; TRBD2 is a possible D gene (5 bases). The CDR3 runs 14 residues. Per germline, CDR1 SGHRS and CDR2 YFSETQ. V was trimmed by 2 bases and J by 2 bases, leaving 10 bases between them. The CDR3 here is CASSLSPGQETQYF. As DNA, the CDR3 is TGCGCCAGCAGCTTATCCCCGGGACAAGAGACCCAGTACTTC.

The DNA for the CDR3 is TGTGCCATCAGCCGAGTGGAGGGGCGAGAGACCCAGTACTTC. This translates into CAISRVEGRETQYF. The chain has TRBV10-3 and TRBJ2-5; weak D call: TRBD2 (6 bases). Per germline, CDR1 ENHRY and CDR2 SYGVKD. V lost 6 bases to trimming and J lost 4 bases, with 15 bases between them. The CDR3 extends over 14 amino acids.

The rearrangement joins TRBV11-2 to TRBJ2-5, with D perhaps TRBD2 (7 bases). This CDR3 comprises 15 residues. V lost 3 bases and J 5 bases, leaving 16 bases between the germline ends. Germline V lookup: CDR1 SGHAT, CDR2 FQNNGV. The CDR3 spells CASSLGGAGGETQYF. The DNA of the CDR3 is TGTGCCAGCAGCTTGGGGGGGGCAGGTGGGGAGACCCAGTACTTC.

This chain links TRBV7-8 with TRBJ1-6, with D possibly matching TRBD1 (5 bases). Trimming removed 1 base from V and 9 bases from J, with 19 bases in between. Germline lookup yields CDR1 SGHVS and CDR2 FQNEAQ. CDR3 length: 17 amino acids. The CDR3 DNA reads as TGTGCCAGCAGCTTAGGTCGCAGGGAGAAGATGGGTTCACCCCTCCACTTT. Translation: CASSLGRREKMGSPLHF.

The J gene is TRBJ1-2, the V gene TRBV4-3; no firm D call. The ends were cut back, 3 bases at V and 2 bases at J, with 13 bases in the middle. Germline CDR1 is LGHNA and CDR2 is YSLEER. CDR3 length equals 15 residues. The CDR3, as DNA: TGCGCCAGCAGCCACGGAATTACAGCCAACTATGGCTACACCTTC. This gives the protein CASSHGITANYGYTF.

This chain uses TRBV7-9 with TRBJ2-7; 7 nucleotides match TRBD1. V dropped 1 base and J dropped 6; count of bases not matched to a gene: 0. CDR1 is SEHNR and CDR2 is FQNEAQ in the germline V gene (reference sequence). This CDR3 has 12 residues. The CDR3 region is CASSLDRGEQYV. DNA of the CDR3: TGTGCCAGCAGCTTAGACAGGGGCGAGCAGTACGTC.

The CDR3 nucleotides are TGTGCCAGCAGCCCGGGACTAGTGAGTTCCTACGAGCAGTACTTC. It specifies CASSPGLVSSYEQYF. The V call is TRBV5-6, the J call TRBJ2-7, with 8 bases aligning to TRBD2. V lost 4 bases, J lost 1 base, and 7 bases stayed unmatched. CDR1 is SGHDT, CDR2 YYEEEE, per germline. This CDR3 contains 15 residues. Complete variable domain (other parts from reference TRBV5-6 and TRBJ2-7): DAGVTQSPTHLIKTRGQQVTLRCSPKSGHDTVSWYQQALGQGPQFIFQYYEEEERQRGNFPDRFSGHQFPNYSSELNVNALLLGDSALYLCASSPGLVSSYEQYFGPGTRLTVT.

The chain has TRBV28 and TRBJ1-5; D is unresolved. The germline V gene has CDR1 MDHEN and CDR2 SYDVKM. The CDR3 is made up of 12 amino acids. Trimming removed 7 bases at V and 7 bases at J, with 11 bases between. In DNA form, the CDR3 reads TGTGCCAGCATGGGGAGGGTACAGCCCCAGCATTTT. Protein sequence: CASMGRVQPQHF. The full variable domain, with the rest looked up from reference TRBV28 and TRBJ1-5, is DVKVTQSSRYLVKRTGEKVFLECVQDMDHENMFWYRQDPGLGLRLIYFSYDVKMKEKGDIPEGYSVSREKKERFSLILESASTNQTSMYLCASMGRVQPQHFGDGTRLSIL.

This chain uses TRBV20-1 with TRBJ2-6; D gene uncertain. V dropped 6 bases and J dropped 1 base, with 7 bases sitting between them. The CDR3 spans 13 residues. Germline values: CDR1 DFQATT, CDR2 SNEGSKA (reference sequence). CDR3 bases: TGCAGTGCCGACTTGTCTGGGGCCAACGTCCTGACTTTC. Its translation is CSADLSGANVLTF.

V is TRBV12-3 or TRBV12-4 and J is TRBJ2-7, with D perhaps matching TRBD1 (5 bases). The V end was cut by 6 bases, the J end by 4 bases, with 13 bases between. CDR3 length: 13 residues. The CDR3 region is CASSRGHIYEQYF. In nucleotides, the CDR3 is TGTGCCAGCAGCCGAGGACACATTTACGAGCAGTACTTC.

V is TRBV5-1 and J is TRBJ2-7; tentative D call: TRBD1 (5 bases). Per germline, CDR1 SGHRS and CDR2 YFSETQ. This CDR3 is built from 15 residues. Trimming took 3 bases from V and 2 from J, leaving 15 bases between them. The CDR3 loop is CASSYERTRTYEQYF. In DNA form, the CDR3 reads TGCGCCAGCAGCTACGAACGGACACGTACCTACGAGCAGTACTTC.

This clonotype was detected only once. The chain's CDR3 is CASSPGGQKNIQYF. DNA for the CDR3: TGTGCCAGCTCACCAGGGGGACAGAAAAACATTCAGTACTTC. This chain connects TRBV18 to TRBJ2-4; 7 bases map to TRBD1. With V trimmed by 2 bases and J by 4 bases, 2 bases remained unmatched. Germline CDR1 reads KGHSH; CDR2 reads LQKENI. The CDR3 runs 14 residues. Full variable domain (remainder filled in from reference TRBV18 and TRBJ2-4): NAGVMQNPRHLVRRRGQEARLRCSPMKGHSHVYWYRQLPEEGLKFMVYLQKENIIDESGMPKERFSAEFPKEGPSILRIQQVVRGDSAAYFCASSPGGQKNIQYFGAGTRLSVL.

CDR3 region: CSARDAGRGNTGELFF. As DNA, the CDR3 is TGCAGTGCTAGAGACGCGGGACGGGGTAACACCGGGGAGCTGTTTTTT. J is TRBJ2-2 and V is TRBV20-1; the D gene is possibly TRBD2 (6 bases). The germline gives CDR1 DFQATT, CDR2 SNEGSKA (reference sequence). The CDR3 consists of 16 residues. V was shortened by 0 bases and J by 2 bases, with 13 bases between the two germline ends.

This chain connects TRBV2 to TRBJ2-5; unclear D gene. CDR1 is SNHLY, CDR2 FYNNEI, per germline. V lost 6 bases and J 0 bases, leaving 2 bases between the germline ends. The CDR3 totals 11 residues. In nucleotides, the CDR3 is TGTGCCAGCAGGTACCAAGAGACCCAGTACTTC. As protein: CASRYQETQYF.

The rearrangement uses TRBV18 and TRBJ2-1; TRBD2 aligns across 9 bases. Trimming removed 5 bases from V and 4 bases from J; junction bases left unmatched: 9. In germline, CDR1 is KGHSH, CDR2 LQKENI. The CDR3 has 16 amino acids. The CDR3 region is CASSGTASGIYNEQFF. The CDR3 DNA reads TGTGCCAGCTCAGGCACGGCTAGCGGGATTTACAATGAGCAGTTCTTC.